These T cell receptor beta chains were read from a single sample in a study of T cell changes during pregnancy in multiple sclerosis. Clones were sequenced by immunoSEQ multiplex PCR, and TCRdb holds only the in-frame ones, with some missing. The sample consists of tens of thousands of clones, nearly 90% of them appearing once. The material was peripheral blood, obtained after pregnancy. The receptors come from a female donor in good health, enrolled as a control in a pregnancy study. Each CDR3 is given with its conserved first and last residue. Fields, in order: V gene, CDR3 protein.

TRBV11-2	CASIPSGDRVAEQYF
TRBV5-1	CASRMTGKGGETQYF
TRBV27	CASSPRTGNGNTIYF
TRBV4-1	CASSQDTGGANYGYTF
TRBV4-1	CASSYRESYEQYF
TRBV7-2	CASSRTQGSNQPQHF
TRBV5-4	CASSFEGNQPQHF
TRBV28	CASSLPPGAGQGSNQPQHF
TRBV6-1	CASSEDGGGAYEQYF
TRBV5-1	CASSLGTSGRSGEQFF
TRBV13	CASSLGPFSSNEQYF
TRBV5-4	CASSLVGPRTEAFF
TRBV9	CASSSDFGGVEAFF
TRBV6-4	CASSDAGGLTDTQYF
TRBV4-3	CASSQEVGAQPQHF
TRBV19	CASSSPPGTGGNQPQHF
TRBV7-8	CASSLALNQPQHF
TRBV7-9	CASSLGLPSYEQYF
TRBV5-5	CASSLGGASGGQGEQFF
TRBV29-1	CSIQGTGLREQYF
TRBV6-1	CASNRDSNTGELFF
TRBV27	CASRPGLAGAEQYF
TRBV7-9	CASSWGLAGDTGELFF
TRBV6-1	CASSETVRAGGNYGYTF
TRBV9	CASSSSPGTGLGYTF
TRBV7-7	CASSPRAGGVNEQFF
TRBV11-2	CASSPSAGVADTQYF
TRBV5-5	CASSLQASGGLSYEQYF
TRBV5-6	CASSLAGGVRQPQHF
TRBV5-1	CASSLAGTGGFETQYF
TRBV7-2	CASSLLSGYESSGANVLTF
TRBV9	CASSVVEGEGDTQYF
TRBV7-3	CASSSAGSNTEAFF
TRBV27	CASSLQDRGRGGTQYF
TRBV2	CASSEVALSGALEGETQYF
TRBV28	CASSFRQAHPSYEQYF
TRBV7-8	CASSFGLAGATDTQYF
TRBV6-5	CASSTPGTAHGYTF
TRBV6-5	CASSYPAPGGYGYTF
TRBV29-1	CSVGGVGRNTEAFF
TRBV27	CASRLGSGQIEKLFF
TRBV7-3	CASSPITDTQYF
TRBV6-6	CASRLGHINTEAFF
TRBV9	CASSQRAWNYNEQFF
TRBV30	CAWRGPQGATNEKLFF
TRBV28	CASSRDRSYGYTF
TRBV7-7	CASSSRDSQETQYF
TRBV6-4	CASSPTENTEAFF